This T cell receptor beta chain came from a study of cytomegalovirus exposure and HLA in healthy donors. Whole-study results and caveats: Solely CMV serostatus was available to characterize immune exposure. One variant, a missense change in DCLRE1C, was linked in a later analysis to TCR beta V- and J-gene trimming. Cytomegalovirus status was reportedly diagnosed by the classifier with high sensitivity and specificity. Earlier analysis found most TCR beta V segments productive about 87% or about 30% of the time.

With respect to this clone: Antigen: not known.

Vbeta (60) and Jbeta (13) primers were used in the PCR. Measured with immunoSEQ multiplex PCR; TCRdb has only the in-frame clones, and not every one. The sample comprises some 150,000 clones, around 80% of which are singletons, and roughly 5.3% rests with the top ten. CDR1 is MGHRA, CDR2 YSYEKL, per germline. This CDR3 comprises 15 residues. The J segment lost 7 bases and the V segment lost 3 bases, leaving 8 bases of the junction unmatched. The specimen was PBMCs. This chain connects TRBV4-1 to TRBJ1-4, with 7 bases fitting TRBD1. This clonotype was sampled from a middle-aged woman in good health and CMV-seropositive. As DNA, the CDR3 is TGCGCCAGCAGCCAGACTGACAGGGCCGGTGAAAAACTGTTTTTT. Its translation is CASSQTDRAGEKLFF.